This is a list of T cell receptor beta chains from one sample in a study of identical twins. TCRdb ran MiXCR on the 5' RACE reads and lists one entry per CDR3 protein. This table has roughly 260,000 distinct CDR3 sequences, 6% to 8% appearing once. These records were also assigned to another study, of yellow fever vaccine responses in identical twins.

The sequenced sample was CD8+ T cells sorted from blood. Receptors were obtained from a woman aged 18-29 years in good health. Each CDR3 is given with its conserved first and last residue. A D gene is named only where the DNA matches it firmly.

cdr3_length j_call d_call v_call cdr3_aa
15 TRBJ2-1 TRBD2 TRBV7-9 CASSTLAGDLDEQFF
15 TRBJ1-1 - TRBV11-2 CASSPLRFADTEAFF
15 TRBJ2-1 - TRBV28 CASSRGHHPYNEQFF
13 TRBJ1-1 TRBD1 TRBV15 CATSIEGATEAFF
13 TRBJ2-7 - TRBV29-1 CSVEVGQTYEQYF
12 TRBJ2-5 - TRBV29-1 CSVVAGQETQYF
13 TRBJ2-1 - TRBV6-5 CASSYSLVGEQFF
13 TRBJ2-7 - TRBV4-2 CAMSPPDLYEQYF
13 TRBJ1-1 TRBD1 TRBV20-1 CSGRGGFSTEAFF
14 TRBJ1-5 TRBD1 TRBV20-1 CGAPGTEESQPQHF
13 TRBJ1-2 - TRBV27 CASSQQGNYGYTF
12 TRBJ2-7 - TRBV7-9 CASSLLGGEQYF
15 TRBJ2-2 - TRBV2 CASSDDGSGTGELFF
14 TRBJ2-1 TRBD2 TRBV29-1 CSVPGLAAYNEQFF
15 TRBJ2-7 - TRBV20-1 CSARLRLSSSYEQYF
13 TRBJ2-2 - TRBV7-7 CASSLKNTGELFF
17 TRBJ2-7 TRBD2 TRBV2 CASSEMASGESSYEQYF
14 TRBJ2-7 TRBD2 TRBV20-1 CSAPGTSGKYEQYF
19 TRBJ2-7 TRBD2 TRBV4-1 CASSQGEGTLREGSYEQYF
12 TRBJ1-1 TRBD1 TRBV12-3/TRBV12-4 CASSLDRGRAFF
15 TRBJ1-3 TRBD1 TRBV9 CASSVGQGERNTIYF
14 TRBJ1-1 - TRBV7-8 CASSLSPGGSEAFF
15 TRBJ1-4 TRBD1 TRBV15 CATSRPTGDNEKLFF
15 TRBJ2-7 - TRBV11-2 CASSFSREGDYEQYF
16 TRBJ2-1 TRBD2 TRBV12-3/TRBV12-4 CASSDPRGGHFNEQFF
14 TRBJ1-1 - TRBV27 CASSQVGFGTEAFF
16 TRBJ2-2 TRBD2 TRBV2 CASRRLRGGETGELFF
15 TRBJ2-3 - TRBV5-1 CASSSWEPSTDTQYF
15 TRBJ2-5 TRBD1 TRBV24-1 CATSEGTGLQETQYF